This passage covers 27 T cell receptor beta chains from one sample sequenced in a study of T cell repertoires in cytomegalovirus infection. TCRdb redid the calling of the reads with MiXCR, one entry per CDR3 protein. The sample has under 600,000 distinct CDR3 sequences; 15% to 20% are singletons. The sample comprised CD8+ T cells from PBMCs. Source of these receptors: a human donor in good health (CMV status not recorded). Some clones in this sample may be carry-over from other donors' samples.

This clonotype was observed at least ten times. This CDR3 is CASSLRLTDTQYF. DNA of the CDR3: TGTGCCAGCAGTCTGAGGTTGACAGATACGCAGTATTTT. The chain joins TRBV27 to TRBJ2-3; no clear D. Trimming shortened V by 5 bases and J by 3 bases, and 9 bases separated the two germline ends. The germline V gene has CDR1 MNHEY and CDR2 SMNVEV (reference sequence). The CDR3 extends over 13 amino acids.

This clonotype came up many times. This chain uses TRBV7-3 with TRBJ1-1, with 8 positions matching TRBD1. The CDR3 contains 15 residues. Germline trimming cut 4 bases from V and 5 bases from J; bases unmatched to any gene: 9. Germline V gene data show CDR1 as SGHTA and CDR2 as FQGTGA. The CDR3 bases are TGTGCCAGCAGCTACTCAGGGGGCACGGTTACTGAAGCTTTCTTT. Its translation: CASSYSGGTVTEAFF.

In DNA, the CDR3 is TGTGCCAGCAGCTTAATGGGTGGGGACGAGCAGTACTTC. It translates to CASSLMGGDEQYF. V and J are TRBV7-3 and TRBJ2-7; D gene uncertain. The CDR3 contains 13 residues. Germline CDR1 reads SGHTA; CDR2 reads FQGTGA. The V end lost 1 base, the J end lost 5 bases, and 9 bases lay between the germline ends.

The chain joins TRBV15 to TRBJ2-7; no clear D gene. The CDR3 length is 14 residues. Trimming cost V 5 bases and J 1 base, with 12 bases left between them. CDR1 is LNHNV, CDR2 YYDKDF, per germline (reference sequence). The CDR3 reads CATSSEFGSYEQYF. The CDR3 nucleotides read TGTGCCACCAGCTCAGAGTTTGGGTCCTACGAGCAGTACTTC.

This clonotype was observed many times. The CDR3 loop is CASSLSSLTGGAYGYTF. DNA for the CDR3: TGTGCCAGCAGTTTATCTTCGCTCACCGGGGGCGCCTATGGCTACACCTTC. The chain employs TRBV12-3 or TRBV12-4 and TRBJ1-2, with D perhaps TRBD1 (6 bases). The length of the CDR3 is 17 residues. V lost 2 bases and J 4 bases, leaving 20 bases between the germline ends.

This clonotype was recorded a few times. The chain is built from TRBV25-1 and TRBJ1-1; tentatively, D is TRBD1 (6 bases). The CDR3 contains 11 residues. Germline-derived CDR1 and CDR2 are MGHDK and SYGVNS. V was trimmed by 7 bases and J by 9 bases, leaving 12 bases between them. The CDR3 spells CASITTGKAFF. CDR3 DNA: TGTGCCAGCATCACGACAGGAAAAGCTTTCTTT. Full variable domain (rest looked up from reference TRBV25-1 and TRBJ1-1): EADIYQTPRYLVIGTGKKITLECSQTMGHDKMYWYQQDPGMELHLIHYSYGVNSTEKGDLSSESTVSRIRTEHFPLTLESARPSHTSQYLCASITTGKAFFGQGTRLTVV.

This clonotype was seen a few times. The chain is built from TRBV7-8 and TRBJ2-7, with D perhaps matching TRBD1 (5 bases). The CDR3 loop spans 12 amino acids. Germline-derived CDR1 and CDR2 are SGHVS and FQNEAQ. Trimming took 7 bases from V and 3 from J, leaving 10 bases between them. CDR3 region: CASISGNYEQYF. Written as DNA, the CDR3 is TGTGCCAGCATTTCAGGGAACTACGAGCAGTACTTC.

Many counts were recorded for this clonotype. This sequence joins TRBV15 and TRBJ2-3, with D tentatively TRBD1 (7 bases). CDR3 length: 15 residues. V was trimmed by 4 bases and J by 6 bases, leaving 17 bases between them. Germline CDR1 reads LNHNV; CDR2 reads YYDKDF (reference sequence). The CDR3 is CATSTGAGGSDTQYF. The DNA for the CDR3 is TGTGCCACCAGCACGGGGGCAGGGGGAAGTGATACGCAGTATTTT.

This clonotype was found many times. V usage is TRBV7-9 and J usage is TRBJ2-1; D unclear. The CDR3 length is 12 residues. V was pared by 6 bases and J by 11 bases, with 14 bases between. The germline V gene encodes CDR1 SEHNR and CDR2 FQNEAQ (reference sequence). The CDR3 bases are TGTGCCAGCAGTCCTACCATCACTCAGCAGTTCTTC. Protein sequence: CASSPTITQQFF. Based on the CDR3 plus reference TRBV7-9 and TRBJ2-1, the full variable domain is DTGVSQNPRHKITKRGQNVTFRCDPISEHNRLYWYRQTLGQGPEFLTYFQNEAQLEKSRLLSDRFSAERPKGSFSTLEIQRTEQGDSAMYLCASSPTITQQFFGPGTRLTVL.

This clonotype showed up just a few times. This chain joins TRBV5-1 and TRBJ2-4; 8 bases agree with TRBD2. Germline CDR1 and CDR2: SGHRS and YFSETQ. This CDR3 contains 15 residues. V was pared by 4 bases and J by 6 bases, with 9 bases of the junction left unmatched. The DNA of the CDR3 is TGCGCCAGCAGCCTCAGCGGGGGCGAGGTAAACATTCAGTACTTC. Encoded protein: CASSLSGGEVNIQYF.

A few counts support this clonotype. CDR3 DNA: TGTGCCAGCAGCCAAGGGCTCCGCTACCCGTCTTCCCTCTCCTACAATGAGCAGTTCTTC. Translated, it gives CASSQGLRYPSSLSYNEQFF. This chain uses TRBV3-1 with TRBJ2-1; the D is unclear. CDR1 is LGHDT, CDR2 YNNKEL, per germline (reference sequence). This CDR3 has 20 amino acids. V lost 1 base to trimming and J lost 0 bases, with 22 bases between them.

V is TRBV7-9 and J is TRBJ1-5; 9 bases map to TRBD1. The CDR3 spans 14 residues. Germline CDR1 SEHNR, CDR2 FQNEAQ (reference sequence). V lost 1 base to trimming and J lost 6 bases; unmatched junction nucleotides: 1. The CDR3 region is CASSLGTGAQPQHF. For the CDR3, the DNA is TGTGCCAGCAGCTTAGGGACAGGGGCTCAGCCCCAGCATTTT. The full variable domain, its missing parts supplied by reference TRBV7-9 and TRBJ1-5, is DTGVSQNPRHKITKRGQNVTFRCDPISEHNRLYWYRQTLGQGPEFLTYFQNEAQLEKSRLLSDRFSAERPKGSFSTLEIQRTEQGDSAMYLCASSLGTGAQPQHFGDGTRLSIL.

This clonotype was seen many times. The chain links TRBV7-8 to TRBJ1-4; no reliable D call. Trimming left V 5 bases short and J 2 bases short, with 15 bases between. The CDR3 extends over 16 amino acids. CDR1 is SGHVS and CDR2 is FQNEAQ in the germline V gene. In DNA, the CDR3 is TGTGCCAGCAGCCCCGGACCAGGAGGGACTAATGAAAAACTGTTTTTT. Amino acids: CASSPGPGGTNEKLFF.

The table lists this clonotype with many counts. This chain joins TRBV12-3 or TRBV12-4 and TRBJ1-4, with D unresolved. The length of the CDR3 is 13 residues. Between the trimmed V and J ends, which lost 3 bases and 7 bases, there was a span of 9 bases. CDR3 coding DNA: TGTGCCAGCAGTTTCCGACAAGGTGAAAAACTGTTTTTT. Translation gives CASSFRQGEKLFF.

The chain is built from TRBV7-9 and TRBJ1-1; 7 bases map to TRBD1. The junction had 7 bases not matched to a gene; V was cut back by 8 bases and J by 1 base. The CDR3 loop spans 14 amino acids. Germline values: CDR1 SEHNR, CDR2 FQNEAQ (reference sequence). CDR3 residues: CASLPRGQNTEAFF. CDR3 nucleotides: TGTGCCAGCCTCCCGAGGGGGCAGAACACTGAAGCTTTCTTT.

This clonotype has ten or more counts. The rearrangement joins TRBV29-1 to TRBJ1-1; unclear D gene. The V gene's germline CDR1 is SQVTM and CDR2 ANQGSEA. The CDR3 is made up of 13 amino acids. V was pared by 0 bases and J by 0 bases, with 5 bases between. The CDR3 DNA reads TGCAGCGTTGAAGAGGGATTGAACACTGAAGCTTTCTTT. Its protein is CSVEEGLNTEAFF.

The genes are TRBV6-8 and TRBJ2-3, with 8 bases identical to TRBD2. Germline loops: CDR1 MNHGY, CDR2 SAAAGT. V was clipped by 6 bases and J by 3 bases; unmatched bases: 8. The CDR3 has 15 amino acids. CDR3 DNA: TGTGCCAGCAGCTCCAAAGGGACTAGGACAGATACGCAGTATTTT. It specifies CASSSKGTRTDTQYF.

This clonotype appeared a few times. This chain connects TRBV29-1 to TRBJ1-5; D not certain. V shed 2 bases and J shed 0 bases, with 8 bases lying between them. The germline V gene encodes CDR1 SQVTM and CDR2 ANQGSEA. The CDR3 has 14 amino acids. The CDR3 protein is CSVETGYSNQPQHF. CDR3 coding DNA: TGCAGCGTTGAAACCGGTTATAGCAATCAGCCCCAGCATTTT.

The DNA of the CDR3 is TGCGCCAGCAGCTTGAGGCTAGCGGAAAGCAATGAGCAGTTCTTC. Translating it yields CASSLRLAESNEQFF. The chain is built from TRBV5-1 and TRBJ2-1; TRBD2 agrees at 7 bases. Losses at the gene ends were 1 base for V and 6 bases for J; bases not matched to a gene: 7. CDR1 is SGHRS, CDR2 YFSETQ, per germline. The CDR3 runs 15 residues. Complete variable domain (other parts from reference TRBV5-1 and TRBJ2-1): KAGVTQTPRYLIKTRGQQVTLSCSPISGHRSVSWYQQTPGQGLQFLFEYFSETQRNKGNFPGRFSGRQFSNSRSEMNVSTLELGDSALYLCASSLRLAESNEQFFGPGTRLTVL.

V gene TRBV12-3 or TRBV12-4 combines with J gene TRBJ2-7; TRBD1 matches at 12 bases. V shed 5 bases and J 7 bases; nucleotides not matched to a gene: 6. The CDR3 consists of 14 residues. In DNA, the CDR3 is TGTGCCAGCAGTACCCGGGACAGGGGGCGTGAGCAGTACTTC. This codes for CASSTRDRGREQYF.

At least ten counts were recorded for this clonotype. CDR3: CASSLDSTHQPQHF. In DNA form, the CDR3 reads TGTGCCAGCAGCTTGGACAGCACCCATCAGCCCCAGCATTTT. The rearrangement joins TRBV5-6 to TRBJ1-5; D is uncertain. CDR1 SGHDT and CDR2 YYEEEE come from the germline V gene. The CDR3 is made up of 14 amino acids. Trimming removed 0 bases at V and 5 bases at J, with 9 bases between.

This chain connects TRBV2 to TRBJ1-1, with D possibly TRBD1 on 5 matching bases. Germline CDR1 reads SNHLY; CDR2 reads FYNNEI. The CDR3 has 12 residues. Trimming pared 7 bases from V and 5 bases from J, leaving 11 bases between. CDR3 amino acids: CASIGGGTEAFF. The CDR3 coding sequence is TGTGCCAGCATCGGGGGGGGGACTGAAGCTTTCTTT.

The V gene is TRBV5-8, the J gene TRBJ1-4; TRBD1 agrees at 10 bases. V lost 5 bases and J lost 0; bases outside the gene matches: 7. CDR1 is SGHTS and CDR2 is YDEGEE in the germline V gene. This CDR3 spans 17 amino acids. The CDR3 bases are TGTGCCAGCAGGACAGGGGGCTTTCCTGCAACTAATGAAAAACTGTTTTTT. Its translation: CASRTGGFPATNEKLFF.

V gene TRBV15 combines with J gene TRBJ2-1; TRBD2 aligns across 7 bases. Germline V CDR1 and CDR2: LNHNV, YYDKDF (reference sequence). V dropped 4 bases and J dropped 4; count of bases not matched to a gene: 7. CDR3 size: 15 residues. Here the CDR3 DNA reads TGTGCCACCAGCAACCTCGGGGGGACTTACAATGAGCAGTTCTTC. Its protein is CATSNLGGTYNEQFF. The variable domain in full, completed from reference TRBV15 and TRBJ2-1, reads DAMVIQNPRYQVTQFGKPVTLSCSQTLNHNVMYWYQQKSSQAPKLLFHYYDKDFNNEADTPDNFQSRRPNTSFCFLDIRSPGLGDTAMYLCATSNLGGTYNEQFFGPGTRLTVL.

The rearrangement links TRBV20-1 to TRBJ2-7; 7 positions agree with TRBD1. CDR1 is DFQATT, CDR2 SNEGSKA, per germline (reference sequence). V lost 3 bases and J lost 3; bases outside the gene matches: 8. The CDR3 contains 14 residues. CDR3 coding DNA: TGCAGTGCTAGGACGACAGGGAAAGTCTACGAGCAGTACTTC. This sequence encodes CSARTTGKVYEQYF.

This clonotype was seen only a few times. The genes are TRBV4-1 and TRBJ1-2; a weak D match, TRBD1 (5 bases). Germline V lookup: CDR1 MGHRA, CDR2 YSYEKL. There are 14 residues in the CDR3. Trimming took off 0 bases at V and 4 bases at J, with 9 bases between the two ends. This CDR3 is CASSQDRESYGYTF. Written as DNA, the CDR3 is TGCGCCAGCAGCCAAGACAGGGAATCCTATGGCTACACCTTC.

This clonotype was recorded at least ten times. The chain has TRBV6-6 and TRBJ1-2, with D perhaps TRBD1 (5 bases). Germline V gene sequence: CDR1 MNHNY, CDR2 SVGAGI (reference sequence). Trimming took 2 bases from V and 5 from J, leaving 12 bases between them. CDR3 size: 14 residues. The CDR3 spells CASSYPGPGYGYTF. The CDR3 DNA reads TGTGCCAGCAGTTACCCTGGTCCAGGGTATGGCTACACCTTC.